This T cell receptor beta chain is drawn from a study of cytomegalovirus exposure and HLA in healthy donors. General observations from the study: Cytomegalovirus association was listed for about 150 TCR beta chains. As was reported, the classifier diagnosed cytomegalovirus status with high specificity and sensitivity. HLA restriction was apparent for most CMV-associated TCR beta chains in a later analysis.

With regard to this clone: Its antigen is not identified.

The PCR employed 60 Vbeta primers together with 13 Jbeta primers. Using immunoSEQ multiplex PCR, the repertoire was profiled, and TCRdb retains in-frame clones only, with some absent. Seen here are 90,000 to 130,000 clones, around 70% observed once, and the top ten hold around 8.2%. V dropped 1 base and J dropped 8; count of bases not matched to a gene: 7. The germline gives CDR1 LGHNA, CDR2 YNFKEQ. This CDR3 contains 16 residues. Healthy bone marrow donors formed the donor group. The sample was PBMCs. The sequence was obtained from a man aged 25-45 years in good health and CMV-seropositive. The V call is TRBV4-2, the J call TRBJ2-1; 11 nucleotides align to TRBD2. The CDR3 spells CASSQGGSGGGDEQFF. Here the CDR3 DNA reads TGTGCCAGCAGCCAAGGGGGTAGCGGGGGGGGCGATGAGCAGTTCTTC.